This TCR beta chain was found in a study of blood T cells in healthy people across ages. This clonotype was seen more than once but under ten times. Its antigen is still unknown. Trimming cost V 5 bases and J 4 bases; bases outside gene matches: 8. The germline V gene has CDR1 SGHVS and CDR2 FNYEAQ. This CDR3 has 15 residues. The study, taken as a whole, reports: No conclusive comparison of naive versus antigen-experienced cells was possible with unsorted PBMCs. Roughly linear declines in TCR beta diversity per million T cells occurred with age.

Then a second PCR, running about 6 to 12 cycles, was carried out with a sample-barcoded 5' primer and a J-beta primer mix. Each sample provided no less than 3 million CDR3-containing paired-end reads. Each CDR3 protein is one row after TCRdb ran MiXCR on the 5' RACE reads. The sample lists approximately 780,000 distinct CDR3 sequences, roughly 25% occurring once. A further study also used this sample, focusing on T cells of mothers and their children. From that report: Every microgram of extracted RNA entered cDNA synthesis, approximately 1.5 ug per 15 ul.

The sample was blood. The source of this sequence is a boy aged 5-17 years in good health. The V and J genes are TRBV7-6 and TRBJ2-7, with 10 bases that match TRBD1. The chain's CDR3 is CASSATGTGEYEQYF. In nucleotides, the CDR3 is TGTGCCAGCAGCGCTACCGGGACAGGGGAGTACGAGCAGTACTTC.